This T cell receptor beta chain was retrieved from a study of blood T cells in healthy people across ages (dated by TCRdb to 2013 to 2016). Some background on the complete study: In model experiments, template switching captured about one uniquely barcoded TCR beta cDNA molecule for every two T cells. Donors were grouped into four age groups: young (average approximately 15 years), middle-aged (roughly 38), aged (approximately 67) and long-lived (just over 80). Age-related changes in TCR beta repertoire diversity were measured in the study by deep sequencing normalized with unique cDNA molecular identifiers. Using the same blood draw, the study looked at two additional independent replicas of 1 million unique cDNA reads for two donors, one aged 18 to 29 and the other aged 80 or older. To avoid experimental bias, donors of different ages were distributed randomly across sequencing lanes. What the study reported, not specific to this receptor: Conclusive comparison of naive and antigen-experienced compartments was prevented by the profiling of bulk unsorted PBMCs. The long-lived group showed more naive CD4+ T cells, fewer expanded clones and increased TCR diversity than the aged group, suggesting age selection. Observed TCR beta diversity correlated strongly with the percentage of naive T cells measured by flow cytometry. The CMV infection status of donors was not known, potentially confounding age-related changes in expanded clonotypes. Total diversity estimates from one million sequenced T cells were considered lower bounds and underestimates. As age increased, observed TCR beta diversity per million T cells dropped in a roughly linear way, and a significant reduction was already evident by age 40.

The method behind the library was 5' RACE. The sample was run on an Illumina HiSeq 2500. A second PCR of roughly 6 to 11 cycles was run with a J-beta primer mix and a sample-barcoded 5' primer. A unique molecular identifier was introduced onto each TCR beta cDNA molecule by a template-switch 5' adaptor carrying 12 random nucleotides. Each sample yielded at least 2.5 million CDR3-containing paired-end reads. First-strand cDNA synthesis was performed from all RNA using the Mint cDNA synthesis kit, with priming by a TRBC-specific oligonucleotide. All cDNA was treated with uracil-DNA glycosylase and then went through a first 18-cycle PCR with the universal primers M1SS and BC2_uni_R. The original methods were these. Each sample was normalized by randomly selecting 1 million high-quality reads, each carrying a distinct molecular identifier. Instead of being binned into consensus sequences, reads with shared molecular identifiers were discarded. MiTCR, set to a Q25 quality threshold and the strictest error-elimination algorithm, was used for CDR3 identification, clonotype clustering and error correction. A nonparametric unseen species model using Euler transformation provided a lower-bound estimate of total TCR beta diversity. TCRdb reprocessing: public reads trimmed at Q25 with fastp, clones called with MiXCR, in-frame beta chains kept. Each entry is one CDR3 protein sequence, shown with its most common DNA and genes. The V and J calls were not made by the authors but by TCRdb's processing. The sample table records hundreds of thousands of distinct CDR3 sequences; about 30% of these occur just once. 15% to 17% of the sample goes to the ten largest clones.

The CDR1 and CDR2 encoded by the germline V gene are MGHRA and YSYEKL. The CDR3 holds 17 amino acids from the cysteine to the phenylalanine. The DNA shown is the 51-base CDR3, in frame from base 1. Germline trimming amounts to 4 bases on V and 0 bases on J, with 10 as the count of junction bases outside the gene matches. The donors were 40 or so Caucasian individuals from Russia, aged 6 to 90 years, who were systemically healthy. Around 10 milliliters of peripheral blood were collected from each donor into EDTA-treated Vacutainer tubes. Ficoll-Paque density-gradient centrifugation was used to isolate PBMCs, with at least 6 million obtained per sample. Trizol reagent was used to extract total RNA from the PBMCs, yielding at least 5.5 micrograms per sample. For every donor, flow cytometry on a PBMC aliquot measured the percentage of naive CD45RAhigh/CD27high T cells. This clonotype occurred many times. Its binding antigen is unknown. Base qualities are not recorded, but no much larger clone differs from it by a single base.

The chain joins TRBV4-1 to TRBJ2-7; 9 junctional bases match TRBD1. Sequenced sample: blood. The receptor was isolated from a woman aged 80 or over in good health. Donor details come from another sample of the same person, matched by shared clones. The DNA is as follows: TGCGCCAGCAGCCGGAGCCACGACAGGGGGGGCTCCTACGAGCAGTACTTC. This yields the protein CASSRSHDRGGSYEQYF.